The present entry profiles one T cell receptor (beta chain) with its context. Its specific antigen is unknown. One end of the junction varies from germline; a read error may be responsible. Donors were approximately 42 systemically healthy Caucasian individuals from Russia aged roughly 6 to 90 years. Each donor gave around 9.8 milliliters of peripheral blood, collected into EDTA-treated Vacutainer tubes. Ficoll-Paque density-gradient centrifugation was used to isolate PBMCs, with at least 7 million obtained per sample. Trizol reagent was used to extract total RNA from the PBMCs, yielding at least 6 micrograms per sample. For every donor, an aliquot of PBMCs went through flow cytometry to measure the percentages of naive CD45RAhigh/CD27high T cells. This entry is derived from a study of blood T cells in healthy people across ages (dated by TCRdb to the mid-2010s). Turning to the overall study: Template switching captured roughly one uniquely barcoded TCR beta cDNA molecule per two T cells in model experiments. Age-related changes in TCR beta repertoire diversity were measured in the study by deep sequencing normalized with unique cDNA molecular identifiers. Donors were grouped into four age groups: young (average approximately 15 years), middle-aged (approximately 41), aged (roughly 67) and long-lived (approximately 82). To avoid experimental bias, donors of different ages were distributed randomly across sequencing lanes. Using the same blood draw, the study looked at two additional independent replicas of 1 million unique cDNA reads for two donors, one aged 18 to 30 and the other aged 80 or older. Beyond this particular receptor, the publication reports: Observed TCR beta diversity correlated strongly with the percentage of naive T cells measured by flow cytometry. Bulk unsorted PBMC profiling prevented conclusive comparison of naive and antigen-experienced compartments. The long-lived group showed more naive CD4+ T cells, fewer expanded clones and increased TCR diversity than the aged group, suggesting age selection. The CMV infection status of donors was not known, potentially confounding age-related changes in expanded clonotypes. Estimates of total diversity from one million sequenced T cells were regarded as lower bounds and underestimates. As age increased, observed TCR beta diversity per million T cells dropped in a roughly linear way, and a significant reduction was already evident by age about 36.

From cysteine to phenylalanine, the CDR3 is 14 amino acids long. The CDR3 DNA has 42 bases and is translated from base 1. As encoded in the germline V gene (reference sequence), CDR1 is MNHEY while CDR2 is SMNVEV. To prepare the library, 5' RACE was applied. TCRdb names Illumina HiSeq 2500 as the instrument used. A second PCR of about 6 to 11 cycles was performed with a sample-barcoded 5' primer and a J-beta primer mix. A template-switch 5' adaptor carrying 12 random nucleotides introduced a unique molecular identifier onto each TCR beta cDNA molecule. Each sample yielded at least 3 million CDR3-containing paired-end reads. First-strand cDNA synthesis was performed from all RNA using the Mint cDNA synthesis kit, with priming by a TRBC-specific oligonucleotide. Following uracil-DNA glycosylase treatment, a first 18-cycle PCR with universal primers M1SS and BC2_uni_R was performed on all cDNA. For the original study's pipeline: Each sample was normalized by randomly selecting 1 million high-quality reads, each carrying a distinct molecular identifier. Instead of being binned into consensus sequences, reads with shared molecular identifiers were discarded. MiTCR, set to a Q25 quality threshold and the strictest error-elimination algorithm, was used for CDR3 identification, clonotype clustering and error correction. A nonparametric unseen species model with Euler transformation was used to estimate lower-bound total TCR beta diversity. The raw public reads went through TCRdb reprocessing: fastp at Q25, MiXCR clone calling, in-frame beta chains kept. CDR3 protein duplicates are merged, each entry listing the most common genes and DNA. Clone size and V and J calls follow TCRdb, not the original study. The sample data list roughly 900,000 distinct CDR3 sequences, and 29% of these were observed just once. The ten largest make up about 18% of the sample.

The chain links TRBV27 with TRBJ2-7; 10 junctional bases match TRBD1. This clonotype was obtained from a woman older than 75 in good health. Sequenced: blood. The CDR3 reads as follows: CTSSTGTGVYEQYF. The DNA sequence is as follows: TGTACCAGCAGCACCGGGACAGGGGTCTACGAGCAGTACTTC.